A single sample gave rise to the 27 T cell receptor beta chains below, sequenced in a study of OX40 agonist ivuxolimab in advanced cancers. Some clones are missing from TCRdb's copy, which holds only in-frame ones; the method was immunoSEQ multiplex PCR. Of 30,000 to 40,000 clones in the sample, over 80% are singletons; the top ten hold 20% to 30%. Specimen: CD4+ or CD8+ T cells sorted from blood, collected in a trial of the OX40 agonist ivuxolimab. The receptors come from an adult with an advanced solid tumor such as melanoma, head and neck, liver or kidney cancer.

This sequence joins TRBV11-2 and TRBJ1-2; 9 bases agree with TRBD1. Per germline, CDR1 SGHAT and CDR2 FQNNGV. The V segment lost 3 bases and the J segment 7 bases; nucleotides outside the gene matches: 12. The CDR3 consists of 16 residues. CDR3 nucleotides: TGTGCCAGCAGCTTGGGACAGGGCGCACACGGAGGTGGCTACACCTTC. This sequence encodes CASSLGQGAHGGGYTF.

The chain links TRBV28 to TRBJ1-6; 9 bases agree with TRBD1. The CDR3 has 17 residues. The V segment lost 3 bases and the J segment 6 bases; nucleotides outside the gene matches: 9. CDR1 and CDR2 from the germline V gene are MDHEN and SYDVKM. CDR3: CASSLRWTGARNSPLHF. CDR3 coding DNA: TGTGCCAGCAGTTTGCGATGGACAGGGGCGCGTAATTCACCCCTCCACTTT.

This chain links TRBV5-1 with TRBJ2-7; the match to TRBD1 covers 7 bases. This CDR3 region has 12 residues. J was trimmed by 6 bases and V by 7 bases; bases with no gene match: 7. Germline V gene lookup returns CDR1 SGHRS and CDR2 YFSETQ. CDR3 sequence reads: CASHIGTAEQYF. CDR3 in DNA: TGCGCCAGCCATATAGGGACAGCCGAGCAGTACTTC.

V gene TRBV7-9 combines with J gene TRBJ1-1; TRBD1 aligns across 8 bases. This CDR3 has 14 residues. V shed 7 bases and J 5 bases; nucleotides not matched to a gene: 9. Germline loops: CDR1 SEHNR, CDR2 FQNEAQ (reference sequence). The CDR3 region has the DNA TGTGCCAGCACCCCCCAGGGGGCGGTGACTGAAGCTTTCTTT. It encodes CASTPQGAVTEAFF. The full variable domain, its missing parts supplied by reference TRBV7-9 and TRBJ1-1, is DTGVSQNPRHKITKRGQNVTFRCDPISEHNRLYWYRQTLGQGPEFLTYFQNEAQLEKSRLLSDRFSAERPKGSFSTLEIQRTEQGDSAMYLCASTPQGAVTEAFFGQGTRLTVV.

This sequence joins TRBV6-5 and TRBJ2-7; 7 nucleotides line up with TRBD1. Germline loops: CDR1 MNHEY, CDR2 SVGAGI. The CDR3 length is 15 residues. With 2 bases clipped from V and 2 bases from J, the junction kept 6 bases outside the gene matches. The CDR3: CASSYAGDSAYEQYF. The CDR3 DNA is TGTGCCAGCAGTTACGCCGGGGACAGTGCCTACGAGCAGTACTTC.

The chain uses TRBV7-6 and TRBJ2-7, with TRBD2 identical over 8 bases. The ends lost 2 bases at V and 2 bases at J; junction bases unmatched: 5. CDR3 length: 15 amino acids. Germline CDR1 and CDR2: SGHVS and FNYEAQ. The CDR3 DNA sequence: TGTGCCAGCAGCTTATCTAGCGGGTTCACCTACGAGCAGTACTTC. It encodes CASSLSSGFTYEQYF.

This clone came up once. The rearrangement joins TRBV4-1 to TRBJ2-3, with D maybe TRBD1 (6 bases). V was cut by 6 bases and J by 6 bases, with 22 bases left in between. CDR1 is MGHRA, CDR2 YSYEKL, per germline. The CDR3 sequence is 16 residues long. The CDR3 region is CASRSLTGLDLDTQYF. CDR3 in DNA: TGCGCCAGCAGGTCCCTCACAGGGTTAGACCTGGATACGCAGTATTTT.

This clone was seen more than once but under ten times. One end of the junction does not line up with germline, which may come from a read error. V is TRBV6-5 and J is TRBJ2-1; D is unclear. Germline V gives CDR1 MNHEY, CDR2 SVGAGI. The CDR3 length is 12 residues. For the CDR3, the DNA is TGTGCCAGCAGTCACTCCTACAATGAGCAGTTCTTC. This codes for CASSHSYNEQFF.

The V and J genes are TRBV29-1 and TRBJ2-1, with D tentatively TRBD1 or TRBD2 (5 bases each). The V gene lost 5 bases and the J gene lost 0 bases, with 17 bases spanning the gap. The CDR3 consists of 16 residues. From germline, CDR1 is SQVTM and CDR2 ANQGSEA. CDR3 coding DNA: TGCAGCGTTCTCGGGACGAGTTATAGCTCCTACAATGAGCAGTTCTTC. It yields the protein CSVLGTSYSSYNEQFF.

This chain links TRBV29-1 with TRBJ1-1; D unclear. Trimming took 2 bases from V and 0 from J, leaving 10 bases between them. The CDR3 runs 14 residues. CDR1 and CDR2 from the germline V gene are SQVTM and ANQGSEA. The CDR3 loop reads CSVERTDLNTEAFF. DNA of the CDR3: TGCAGCGTTGAAAGGACGGACTTGAACACTGAAGCTTTCTTT.

The chain has TRBV27 and TRBJ2-5, with 10 bases aligning to TRBD1. The end of the DNA is better explained by TRBJ2-7, so the J call may be wrong. Germline-derived CDR1 and CDR2 are MNHEY and SMNVEV (reference sequence). The CDR3 totals 14 residues. This chain's CDR3 is CASSLTGGQYEQYF. In DNA, the CDR3 is TGTGCCAGCAGCCTGACAGGGGGCCAATACGAGCAGTACTTC.

This clone was counted once. V and J are TRBV6-1 and TRBJ2-7; D remains unclear. The V end was cut by 6 bases, the J end by 2 bases, with 11 bases between. This CDR3 has 13 residues. Germline CDR1 and CDR2: MNHNS and SASEGT. The CDR3 loop reads CASSLSVTYEQYF. CDR3 coding DNA: TGTGCCAGCAGCCTCAGTGTAACCTACGAGCAGTACTTC.

The V call is TRBV13, the J call TRBJ1-1; the D is unclear. Germline V gene sequence: CDR1 PRHDT, CDR2 FYEKMQ (reference sequence). Trimming left V 1 base short and J 1 base short, with 10 bases between. This CDR3 is 15 amino acids long. The CDR3 reads CASSLVGVQNTEAFF. In nucleotides, the CDR3 is TGTGCCAGCAGCTTAGTTGGAGTCCAGAACACTGAAGCTTTCTTT.

A few counts support this clone. The chain is built from TRBV9 and TRBJ2-5; the D gene could be TRBD1 or TRBD2 (6 bases each). V was clipped by 4 bases and J by 2 bases, with 12 bases between them. The V gene's germline CDR1 is SGDLS and CDR2 YYNGEE. The CDR3 is 14 residues long. For the CDR3, the DNA is TGTGCCAGCAGCAAGGAGGGGGGTCAAGAGACCCAGTACTTC. Translation: CASSKEGGQETQYF.

The V and J genes are TRBV4-1 and TRBJ1-1, with a weak D call TRBD1 (6 bases). The CDR3 is 14 amino acids. V was clipped by 3 bases and J by 2 bases, with 10 bases between them. CDR1 MGHRA and CDR2 YSYEKL come from the germline V gene. The CDR3 loop is CASSHRGGNTEAFF. The CDR3 DNA is TGCGCCAGCAGCCACCGAGGGGGAAACACTGAAGCTTTCTTT.

The gene calls are TRBV30 and TRBJ2-4; 7 bases line up with TRBD1. V lost 3 bases and J lost 13; bases outside the gene matches: 9. Germline V gene sequence: CDR1 GTSNPN, CDR2 SVGIG (reference sequence). This CDR3 region has 12 residues. In nucleotides, the CDR3 is TGTGCCTGGAGCGTCGCCTGGGACAGACAGTACTTC. This gives the protein CAWSVAWDRQYF.

This clone qualifies as medium-sized. The chain joins TRBV6-4 to TRBJ1-1, with no clear D. Trimming shortened V by 4 bases and J by 5 bases, and 11 bases separated the two germline ends. Per the germline V gene, CDR1 is MRHNA and CDR2 is SNTAGT. The CDR3 runs to 13 residues. CDR3 loop: CASSAGSETEAFF. DNA of the CDR3: TGTGCCAGCAGTGCTGGGAGTGAGACTGAAGCTTTCTTT.

The chain links TRBV27 to TRBJ1-5; unclear D gene. Trimming removed 2 bases at V and 7 bases at J, with 9 bases between. CDR3 length equals 13 residues. Germline-derived CDR1 and CDR2 are MNHEY and SMNVEV (reference sequence). CDR3 region: CASSLSHLQPQHF. The CDR3 DNA reads as TGTGCCAGCAGTTTAAGTCATTTGCAGCCCCAGCATTTT.

This clone was seen only a few times. The CDR3 protein is CASSRTSGSSYEQYF. The CDR3 DNA reads TGTGCCAGCAGTCGGACTAGCGGGAGCTCCTACGAGCAGTACTTC. This chain joins TRBV6-4 and TRBJ2-7, with 13 bases lining up with TRBD2. The germline gives CDR1 MRHNA, CDR2 SNTAGT. The CDR3 runs 15 residues. J lost 0 bases, V lost 5 bases, and 1 base had no gene match.

The chain recombines TRBV6-4 with TRBJ2-1; D is unclear. Trimming stripped 0 bases from V and 5 bases from J, with 8 bases between. The germline V gene encodes CDR1 MRHNA and CDR2 SNTAGT. This CDR3 is 14 amino acids long. The CDR3 coding sequence is TGTGCCAGCAGTGACTCGTGGGGTAACAATGAGCAGTTCTTC. Translated, it gives CASSDSWGNNEQFF.

V usage is TRBV6-6 and J usage is TRBJ1-1, with D tentatively TRBD1 (5 bases). The CDR3 has 14 residues. The germline CDR1 and CDR2 sequences are MNHNY and SVGAGI (reference sequence). V was pared by 0 bases and J by 8 bases, with 13 bases between. The CDR3 region is CASSYSDLSGEAFF. The CDR3, as DNA: TGTGCCAGCAGTTACTCGGACTTGTCAGGGGAAGCTTTCTTT.

V is TRBV4-1 and J is TRBJ1-2; D not resolved. V was pared by 4 bases and J by 4 bases, with 13 bases between. This CDR3 is built from 14 residues. Germline V gene sequence: CDR1 MGHRA, CDR2 YSYEKL. CDR3 protein: CASSPQRGLYGYTF. The CDR3 coding sequence is TGCGCCAGCAGCCCTCAGCGGGGTCTCTATGGCTACACCTTC.

V and J are TRBV11-2 and TRBJ2-7; D is uncertain. Germline CDR1 is SGHAT and CDR2 is FQNNGV. With 1 base removed from V and 6 bases from J, the gap between germline ends came to 4 bases. CDR3 length: 11 amino acids. The CDR3 loop is CASSLGPEQYF. The CDR3 DNA is TGTGCCAGCAGCTTAGGGCCCGAGCAGTACTTC.

The rearrangement links TRBV28 to TRBJ2-1; 7 nucleotides match TRBD1. Germline V gives CDR1 MDHEN, CDR2 SYDVKM. The trim removed 4 bases at V and 3 bases at J, leaving 12 bases unmatched. The CDR3 covers 17 residues. The CDR3 reads CASSSWDSQSLYNEQFF. CDR3 nucleotides: TGTGCCAGCAGTTCATGGGACAGTCAGTCCCTCTACAATGAGCAGTTCTTC.

The chain recombines TRBV19 with TRBJ1-1; no firm D call. Germline CDR1 LNHDA, CDR2 SQIVND (reference sequence). The CDR3 extends over 13 amino acids. Trimming cost V 5 bases and J 5 bases, with 12 bases left between them. Here the CDR3 DNA reads TGTGCCAGTAGTCTAGGACCGGGGACTGAAGCTTTCTTT. Protein product: CASSLGPGTEAFF. Using reference TRBV19 and TRBJ1-1 for the parts outside the CDR3, the full variable domain is DGGITQSPKYLFRKEGQNVTLSCEQNLNHDAMYWYRQDPGQGLRLIYYSQIVNDFQKGDIAEGYSVSREKKESFPLTVTSAQKNPTAFYLCASSLGPGTEAFFGQGTRLTVV.

The genes are TRBV27 and TRBJ2-5; a possible D gene is TRBD2 (6 bases). V lost 4 bases to trimming and J lost 4 bases, with 10 bases between them. CDR3 length: 13 residues. Germline V gene sequence: CDR1 MNHEY, CDR2 SMNVEV (reference sequence). The CDR3 DNA follows: TGTGCCAGCAGTTACGGGACTGGAGAGACCCAGTACTTC. Translated, it gives CASSYGTGETQYF.

This rearrangement joins TRBV11-3 to TRBJ2-6; D is undetermined. The CDR3 has 13 residues. The germline V gene has CDR1 SGHNT and CDR2 YENEEA. Trimming left V 6 bases short and J 1 base short, with 4 bases between. The CDR3 region is CASSISGANVLTF. DNA for the CDR3: TGTGCCAGCAGTATATCTGGGGCCAACGTCCTGACTTTC.